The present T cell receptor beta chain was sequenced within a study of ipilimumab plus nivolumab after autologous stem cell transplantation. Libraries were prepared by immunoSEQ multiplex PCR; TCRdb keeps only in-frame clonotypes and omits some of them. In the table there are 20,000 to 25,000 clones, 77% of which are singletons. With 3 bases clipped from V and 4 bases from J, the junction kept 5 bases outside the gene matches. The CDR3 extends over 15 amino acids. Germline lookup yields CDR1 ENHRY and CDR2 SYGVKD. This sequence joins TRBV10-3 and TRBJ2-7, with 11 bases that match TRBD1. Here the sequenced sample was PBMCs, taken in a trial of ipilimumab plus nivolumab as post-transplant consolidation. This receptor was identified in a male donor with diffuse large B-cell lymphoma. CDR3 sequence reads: CAISDLGQGAYEQYF. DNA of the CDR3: TGTGCCATCAGTGATCTTGGACAGGGGGCTTACGAGCAGTACTTC.